Listed here are 10 T cell receptor beta chains from one sample, sequenced in a study of beta chain features in type 1 diabetes. Study-level results: People with Type 1 diabetes carried modestly yet significantly shorter TCRB CDR3s in all four CD4+ subsets.

These TCRs' antigens remain unknown. Every isolated RNA sample was fully reverse transcribed, so sequencing captured expressed TCRB transcripts. Here immunoSEQ multiplex PCR was the method, and the copy in TCRdb shows in-frame clones only, minus some. The sample consists of hundreds of thousands of clones, about 14% of them appearing once. The sample was naive CD4+ T cells from blood. These receptors originate from a man aged 18-30 years with type 1 diabetes.

J is TRBJ2-3 and V is TRBV2; unclear D gene. In germline, CDR1 is SNHLY, CDR2 FYNNEI. V was shortened by 7 bases and J by 4 bases, with 18 bases between the two germline ends. This CDR3 has 15 amino acids. The CDR3 region is CASTLVLGSPDTQYF. The CDR3 nucleotides read TGTGCCAGCACACTCGTCCTCGGTAGTCCAGATACGCAGTATTTT.

This clone turned up a few times. V gene TRBV19 combines with J gene TRBJ2-7; D is perhaps TRBD1 or TRBD2 (6 bases each). Germline V gene data show CDR1 as LNHDA and CDR2 as SQIVND (reference sequence). V was pared by 3 bases and J by 3 bases, with 12 bases between. The CDR3 contains 14 residues. The CDR3 reads CASSMGAGNYEQYF. The CDR3 nucleotides read TGTGCCAGTAGTATGGGGGCGGGAAACTACGAGCAGTACTTC.

This clone was seen only a few times. The rearrangement links TRBV29-1 to TRBJ1-2; TRBD1 matches at 7 bases. Germline CDR1 and CDR2: SQVTM and ANQGSEA. This CDR3 is 16 amino acids long. The J segment lost 4 bases and the V segment lost 2 bases, leaving 13 bases of the junction unmatched. The DNA of the CDR3 is TGCAGCGTTGAATGGTTGGGGACAGAGGCCTTCTATGGCTACACCTTC. This encodes CSVEWLGTEAFYGYTF.

The rearrangement uses TRBV27 and TRBJ2-1; D call uncertain. Germline V CDR1 and CDR2: MNHEY, SMNVEV (reference sequence). The CDR3 is 13 residues long. Trimming stripped 2 bases from V and 10 bases from J, with 12 bases between. CDR3 region: CASSLLEVWEQFF. Written as DNA, the CDR3 is TGTGCCAGCAGTTTACTAGAGGTATGGGAGCAGTTCTTC.

A few counts support this clone. The chain uses TRBV30 and TRBJ2-1; D call uncertain. V lost 3 bases and J lost 6, with 9 bases in between. CDR1 is GTSNPN, CDR2 SVGIG, per germline (reference sequence). The CDR3 loop spans 12 amino acids. DNA for the CDR3: TGTGCCTGGAGCCGCCAGGCCAATGAGCAGTTCTTC. Encoded protein: CAWSRQANEQFF.

This clone was seen only a few times. J is TRBJ2-7 and V is TRBV10-3; 8 bases map to TRBD1. V lost 11 bases, J lost 3 bases, and 15 bases stayed unmatched. The CDR3 is 15 amino acids. Germline loops: CDR1 ENHRY, CDR2 SYGVKD. CDR3 region: CALRPGTGGDYEQYF. The CDR3 nucleotides read TGTGCCCTCCGGCCCGGGACAGGAGGAGACTACGAGCAGTACTTC.

This clone turned up a few times. The rearrangement uses TRBV4-3 and TRBJ2-7; no reliable D call. The germline V gene encodes CDR1 LGHNA and CDR2 YSLEER. The CDR3 covers 11 residues. Trimming cost V 0 bases and J 7 bases, with 4 bases left between them. Written as DNA, the CDR3 is TGCGCCAGCAGCCAAGAAGGAGAGCAGTACTTC. Its protein product is CASSQEGEQYF.

This clone has a handful of counts. This chain links TRBV28 with TRBJ2-4; D gene ambiguous. Looked up from germline, CDR1 is MDHEN and CDR2 is SYDVKM. Trimming shortened V by 7 bases and J by 2 bases, and 9 bases separated the two germline ends. The CDR3 loop spans 13 amino acids. The CDR3: CASTHSSKNIQYF. The DNA for the CDR3 is TGTGCCAGCACCCACAGTTCCAAAAACATTCAGTACTTC. Full variable domain (outside the CDR3, taken from reference TRBV28 and TRBJ2-4): DVKVTQSSRYLVKRTGEKVFLECVQDMDHENMFWYRQDPGLGLRLIYFSYDVKMKEKGDIPEGYSVSREKKERFSLILESASTNQTSMYLCASTHSSKNIQYFGAGTRLSVL.

The CDR3 is CAWSIEGYGFYEQYF. CDR3 bases: TGTGCCTGGAGTATCGAGGGTTACGGGTTCTACGAGCAGTACTTC. The V and J genes are TRBV30 and TRBJ2-7, with a possible D match to TRBD2 (5 bases). Germline V gene sequence: CDR1 GTSNPN, CDR2 SVGIG (reference sequence). There are 15 residues in the CDR3. Trimming pared 2 bases from V and 3 bases from J, leaving 17 bases between.

This chain joins TRBV7-9 and TRBJ1-6; D is ambiguous. This CDR3 spans 14 amino acids. V was shortened by 3 bases and J by 5 bases, with 8 bases between the two germline ends. Germline CDR1 SEHNR, CDR2 FQNEAQ (reference sequence). CDR3 DNA sequence: TGTGCCAGCAGCTTGCAGGCGGATAATTCACCCCTCCACTTT. It translates to CASSLQADNSPLHF.